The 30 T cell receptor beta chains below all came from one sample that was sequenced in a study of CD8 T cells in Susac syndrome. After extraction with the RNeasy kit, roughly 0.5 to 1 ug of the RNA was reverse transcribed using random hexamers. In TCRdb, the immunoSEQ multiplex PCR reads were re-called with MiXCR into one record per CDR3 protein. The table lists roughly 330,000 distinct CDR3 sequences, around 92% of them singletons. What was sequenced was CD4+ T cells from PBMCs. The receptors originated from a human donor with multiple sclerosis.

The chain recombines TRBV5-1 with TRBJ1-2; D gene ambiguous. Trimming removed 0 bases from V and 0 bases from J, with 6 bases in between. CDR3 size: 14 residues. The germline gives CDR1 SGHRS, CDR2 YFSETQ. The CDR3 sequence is CASSLGVANYGYTF. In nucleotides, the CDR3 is TGCGCCAGCAGCTTGGGTGTGGCTAACTATGGCTACACCTTC.

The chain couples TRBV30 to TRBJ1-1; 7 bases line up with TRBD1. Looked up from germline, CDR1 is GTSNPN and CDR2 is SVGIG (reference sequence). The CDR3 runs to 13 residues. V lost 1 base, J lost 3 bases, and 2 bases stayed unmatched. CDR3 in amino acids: CAWSGQGYTEAFF. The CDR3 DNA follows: TGTGCCTGGAGTGGACAGGGTTACACTGAAGCTTTCTTT.

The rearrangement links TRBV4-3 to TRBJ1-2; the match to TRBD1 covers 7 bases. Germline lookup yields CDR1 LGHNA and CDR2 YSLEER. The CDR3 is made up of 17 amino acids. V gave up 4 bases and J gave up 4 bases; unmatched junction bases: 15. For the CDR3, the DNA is TGCGCCAGCAGCCCAGGACAGGCTACGGTCCGCTCCTATGGCTACACCTTC. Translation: CASSPGQATVRSYGYTF.

The CDR3 nucleotides are TGTGCCTGGAGTGGGGGGACCGGTCAGCCCCAGCATTTT. The encoded protein is CAWSGGTGQPQHF. This chain uses TRBV30 with TRBJ1-5, with D possibly matching TRBD1 (5 bases). This CDR3 comprises 13 residues. Trimming removed 1 base from V and 6 bases from J, with 10 bases in between. Germline CDR1 GTSNPN, CDR2 SVGIG (reference sequence).

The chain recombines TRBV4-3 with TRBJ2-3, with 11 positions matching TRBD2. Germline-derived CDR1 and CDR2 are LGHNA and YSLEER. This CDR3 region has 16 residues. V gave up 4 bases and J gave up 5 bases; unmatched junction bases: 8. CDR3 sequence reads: CASSLQGSGRGDTQYF. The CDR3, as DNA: TGCGCCAGCAGCCTACAGGGTAGCGGGAGGGGAGATACGCAGTATTTT.

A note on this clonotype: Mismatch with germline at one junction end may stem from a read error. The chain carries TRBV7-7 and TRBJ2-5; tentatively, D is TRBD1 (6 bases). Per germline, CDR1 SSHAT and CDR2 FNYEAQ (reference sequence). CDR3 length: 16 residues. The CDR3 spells CASSLAPTGTQETQYF. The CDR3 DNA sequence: TGTGCTAGCAGCTTAGCCCCTACAGGGACCCAAGAGACCCAGTACTTC.

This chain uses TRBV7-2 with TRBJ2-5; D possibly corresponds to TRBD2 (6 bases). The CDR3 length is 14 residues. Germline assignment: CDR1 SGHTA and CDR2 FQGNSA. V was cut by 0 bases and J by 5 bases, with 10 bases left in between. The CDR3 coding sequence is TGTGCCAGCAGCTTAGCCGGGGGAACCGAGACCCAGTACTTC. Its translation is CASSLAGGTETQYF.

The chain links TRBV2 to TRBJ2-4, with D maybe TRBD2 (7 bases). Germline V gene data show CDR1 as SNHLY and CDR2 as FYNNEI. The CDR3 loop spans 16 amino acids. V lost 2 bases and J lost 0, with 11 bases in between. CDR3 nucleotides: TGTGCCAGCAGTGAACGGGGGGCAGAAGCCAAAAACATTCAGTACTTC. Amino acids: CASSERGAEAKNIQYF.

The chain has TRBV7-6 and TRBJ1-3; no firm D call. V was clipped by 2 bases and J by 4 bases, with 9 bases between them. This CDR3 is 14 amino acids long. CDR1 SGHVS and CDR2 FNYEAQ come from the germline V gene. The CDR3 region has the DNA TGTGCCAGCAGCTTACTGAAATCCGGAAACACCATATATTTT. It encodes CASSLLKSGNTIYF.

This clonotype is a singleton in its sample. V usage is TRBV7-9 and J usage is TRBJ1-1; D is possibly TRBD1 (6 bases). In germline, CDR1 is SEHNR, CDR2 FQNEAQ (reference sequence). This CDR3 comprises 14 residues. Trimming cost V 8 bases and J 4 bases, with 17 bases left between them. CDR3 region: CASRPTGAATEAFF. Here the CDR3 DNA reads TGTGCCAGCCGACCGACAGGTGCGGCCACTGAAGCTTTCTTT.

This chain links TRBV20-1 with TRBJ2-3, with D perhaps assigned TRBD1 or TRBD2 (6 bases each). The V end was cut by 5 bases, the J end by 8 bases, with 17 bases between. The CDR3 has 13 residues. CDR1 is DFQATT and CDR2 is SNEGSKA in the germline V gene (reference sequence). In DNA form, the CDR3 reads TGCAGTGCTCCAGAAGGGGGGCCCCTTACGCAGTATTTT. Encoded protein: CSAPEGGPLTQYF.

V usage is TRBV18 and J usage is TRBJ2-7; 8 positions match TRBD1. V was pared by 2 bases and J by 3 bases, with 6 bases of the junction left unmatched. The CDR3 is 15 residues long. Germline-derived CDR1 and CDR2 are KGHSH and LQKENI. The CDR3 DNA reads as TGTGCCAGCTCACCAGGACAGGGTACGAACTACGAGCAGTACTTC. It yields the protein CASSPGQGTNYEQYF. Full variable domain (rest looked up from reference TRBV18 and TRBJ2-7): NAGVMQNPRHLVRRRGQEARLRCSPMKGHSHVYWYRQLPEEGLKFMVYLQKENIIDESGMPKERFSAEFPKEGPSILRIQQVVRGDSAAYFCASSPGQGTNYEQYFGPGTRLTVT.

CDR3 bases: TGTGCCAGCAGTGGTAAGCTGAACACTGAAGCTTTCTTT. It yields the protein CASSGKLNTEAFF. The chain joins TRBV2 to TRBJ1-1, with D uncertain. In germline, CDR1 is SNHLY, CDR2 FYNNEI. The CDR3 has 13 residues. The germline V and J ends were trimmed by 4 bases and 0 bases, with 6 bases remaining between them.

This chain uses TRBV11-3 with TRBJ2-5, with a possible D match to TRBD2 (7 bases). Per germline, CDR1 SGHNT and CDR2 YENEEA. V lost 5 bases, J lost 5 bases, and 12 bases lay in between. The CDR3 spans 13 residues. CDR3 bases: TGTGCCAGCAGCACCGAGGGGGGGGAGACCCAGTACTTC. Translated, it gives CASSTEGGETQYF.

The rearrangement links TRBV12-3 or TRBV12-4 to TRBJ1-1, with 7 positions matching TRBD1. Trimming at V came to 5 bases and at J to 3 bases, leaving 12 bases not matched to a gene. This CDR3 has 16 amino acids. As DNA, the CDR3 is TGTGCCAGCAGTCCAGGACAGGCCCTCCAGGACACTGAAGCTTTCTTT. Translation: CASSPGQALQDTEAFF.

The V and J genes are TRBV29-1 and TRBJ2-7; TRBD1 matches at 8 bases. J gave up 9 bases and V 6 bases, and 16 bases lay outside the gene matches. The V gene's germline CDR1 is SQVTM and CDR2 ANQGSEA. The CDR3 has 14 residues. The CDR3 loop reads CSVARTGQRETQYF. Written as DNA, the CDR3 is TGCAGCGTCGCGCGGACAGGGCAGCGAGAGACGCAGTACTTC.

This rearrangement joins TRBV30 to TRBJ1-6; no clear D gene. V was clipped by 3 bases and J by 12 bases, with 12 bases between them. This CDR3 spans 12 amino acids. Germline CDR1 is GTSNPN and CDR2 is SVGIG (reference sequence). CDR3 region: CAWRRTSGPLHF. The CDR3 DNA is TGTGCCTGGAGGCGAACCTCGGGACCCCTCCACTTT.

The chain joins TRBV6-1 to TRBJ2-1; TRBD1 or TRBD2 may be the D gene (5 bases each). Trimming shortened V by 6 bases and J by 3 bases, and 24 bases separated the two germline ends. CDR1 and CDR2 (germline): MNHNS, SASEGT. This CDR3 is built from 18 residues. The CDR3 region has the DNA TGTGCCAGCAGGATGCTCCGCAGACCGGGGACCGTCTACAATGAGCAGTTCTTC. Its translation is CASRMLRRPGTVYNEQFF.

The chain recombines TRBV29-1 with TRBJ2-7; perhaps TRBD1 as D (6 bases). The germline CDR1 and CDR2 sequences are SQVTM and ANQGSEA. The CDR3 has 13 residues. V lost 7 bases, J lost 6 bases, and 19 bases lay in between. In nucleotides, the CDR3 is TGCAGCGCAAGGACAGAAGCCGAGGCCGAGCAGTACTTC. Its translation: CSARTEAEAEQYF.

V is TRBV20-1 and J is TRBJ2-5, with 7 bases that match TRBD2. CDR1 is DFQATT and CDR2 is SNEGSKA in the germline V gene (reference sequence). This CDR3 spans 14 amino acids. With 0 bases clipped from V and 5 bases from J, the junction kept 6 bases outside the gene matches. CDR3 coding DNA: TGCAGTGCTAGAGAGGGACTACCCCGGGAGACCCAGTACTTC. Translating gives CSAREGLPRETQYF.

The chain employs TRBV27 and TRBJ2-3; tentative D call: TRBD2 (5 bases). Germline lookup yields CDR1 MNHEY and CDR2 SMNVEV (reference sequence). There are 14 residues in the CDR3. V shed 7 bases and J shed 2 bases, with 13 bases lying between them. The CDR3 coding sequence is TGTGCCAGCAACCGGGGTACCATCACAGATACGCAGTATTTT. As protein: CASNRGTITDTQYF.

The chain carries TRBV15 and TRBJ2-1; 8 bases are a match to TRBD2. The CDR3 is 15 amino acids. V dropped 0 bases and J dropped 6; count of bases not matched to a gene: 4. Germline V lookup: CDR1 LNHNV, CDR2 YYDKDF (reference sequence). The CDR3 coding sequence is TGTGCCACCAGCAGAGATAAGCGGGGGCCCAATGAGCAGTTCTTC. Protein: CATSRDKRGPNEQFF.

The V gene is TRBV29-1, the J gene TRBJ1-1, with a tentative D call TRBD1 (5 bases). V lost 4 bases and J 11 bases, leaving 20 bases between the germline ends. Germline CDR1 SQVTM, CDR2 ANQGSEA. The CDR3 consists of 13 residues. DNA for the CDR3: TGCAGCGTTGGGGCAGGGAGCCCCAGTTCCGCTTTCTTT. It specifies CSVGAGSPSSAFF.

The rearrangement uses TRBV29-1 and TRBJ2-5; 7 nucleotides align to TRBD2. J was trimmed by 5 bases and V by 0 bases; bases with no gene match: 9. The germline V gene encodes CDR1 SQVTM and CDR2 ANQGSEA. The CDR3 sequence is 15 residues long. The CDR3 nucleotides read TGCAGCGTTGAAGATCCCCGCGGGGGTTGGGAGACCCAGTACTTC. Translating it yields CSVEDPRGGWETQYF.

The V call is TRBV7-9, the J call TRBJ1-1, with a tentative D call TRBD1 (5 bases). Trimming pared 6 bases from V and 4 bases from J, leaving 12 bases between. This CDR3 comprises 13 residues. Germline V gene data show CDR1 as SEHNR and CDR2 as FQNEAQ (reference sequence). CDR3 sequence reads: CASSSSGGTEAFF. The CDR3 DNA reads TGTGCCAGCAGTTCAAGTGGGGGCACTGAAGCTTTCTTT.

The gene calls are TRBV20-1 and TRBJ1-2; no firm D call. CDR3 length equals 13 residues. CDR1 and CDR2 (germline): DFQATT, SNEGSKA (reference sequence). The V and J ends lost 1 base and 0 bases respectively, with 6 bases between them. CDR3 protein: CSARGGTNYGYTF. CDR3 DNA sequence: TGCAGTGCTAGAGGAGGGACTAACTATGGCTACACCTTC.

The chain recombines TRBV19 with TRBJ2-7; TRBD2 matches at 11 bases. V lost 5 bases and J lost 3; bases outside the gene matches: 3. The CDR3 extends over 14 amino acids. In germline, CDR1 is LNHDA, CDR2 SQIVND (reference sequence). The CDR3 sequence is CASSSGTSGYEQYF. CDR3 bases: TGTGCCAGTAGTTCCGGGACTAGCGGCTACGAGCAGTACTTC. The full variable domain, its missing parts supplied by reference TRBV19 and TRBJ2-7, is DGGITQSPKYLFRKEGQNVTLSCEQNLNHDAMYWYRQDPGQGLRLIYYSQIVNDFQKGDIAEGYSVSREKKESFPLTVTSAQKNPTAFYLCASSSGTSGYEQYFGPGTRLTVT.

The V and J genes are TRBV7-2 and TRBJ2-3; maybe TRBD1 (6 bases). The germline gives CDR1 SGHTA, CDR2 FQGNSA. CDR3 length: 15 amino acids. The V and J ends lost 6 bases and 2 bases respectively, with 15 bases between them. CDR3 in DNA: TGTGCCAGCAGACCCGCAGGGGTCTACACAGATACGCAGTATTTT. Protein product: CASRPAGVYTDTQYF.

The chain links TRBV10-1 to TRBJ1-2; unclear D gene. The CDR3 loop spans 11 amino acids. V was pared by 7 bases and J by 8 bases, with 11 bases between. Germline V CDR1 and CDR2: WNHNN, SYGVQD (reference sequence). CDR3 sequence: CASIARGGYTF. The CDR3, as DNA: TGCGCCAGCATCGCCCGTGGAGGCTACACCTTC.

The CDR3 spells CAWSTSGYGYTF. CDR3 DNA: TGTGCCTGGAGTACGTCGGGGTATGGCTACACCTTC. V and J are TRBV30 and TRBJ1-2, with D unresolved. The CDR3 loop spans 12 amino acids. With 2 bases removed from V and 5 bases from J, the gap between germline ends came to 9 bases. Germline CDR1 is GTSNPN and CDR2 is SVGIG (reference sequence).